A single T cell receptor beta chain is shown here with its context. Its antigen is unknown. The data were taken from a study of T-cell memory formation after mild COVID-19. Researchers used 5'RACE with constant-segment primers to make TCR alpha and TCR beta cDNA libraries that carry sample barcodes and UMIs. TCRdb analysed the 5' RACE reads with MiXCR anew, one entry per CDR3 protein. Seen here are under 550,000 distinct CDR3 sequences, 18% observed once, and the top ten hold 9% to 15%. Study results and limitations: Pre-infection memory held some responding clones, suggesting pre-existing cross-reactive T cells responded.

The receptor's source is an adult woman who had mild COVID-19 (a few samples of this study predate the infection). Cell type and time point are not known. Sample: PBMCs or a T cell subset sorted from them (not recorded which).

CDR3 sequence reads: CASSLNLQNNSPLHF. CDR3 nucleotides: TGCGCCAGCAGCTTGAACCTACAGAATAATTCACCCCTCCACTTT. This chain links TRBV5-1 with TRBJ1-6; D ambiguous. The CDR3 runs to 15 residues. Germline V CDR1 and CDR2: SGHRS, YFSETQ. V gave up 1 base and J gave up 5 bases, with 10 bases separating them.